The 20 T cell receptor beta chains below come from one sample, sequenced in a study of blood T cell repertoires in COVID-19. Clones were read by immunoSEQ multiplex PCR, and TCRdb kept only the in-frame ones, dropping some. The profile covers some 200,000 clones, with 65% to 90% appearing a single time and 4% to 6.5% taken by the ten largest. Material for sequencing was PBMCs or T cells enriched from blood (not recorded which). These TCRs come from a woman aged 55-70 years with acute COVID-19.

The DNA of the CDR3 is TGTGCCAGTATCCTCCGTAGCGGACAATCGGGCGGAGAGCAGTTCTTC. Its translation is CASILRSGQSGGEQFF. The chain links TRBV19 to TRBJ2-1; weak D call: TRBD2 (6 bases). The CDR3 contains 16 residues. From germline, CDR1 is LNHDA and CDR2 SQIVND (reference sequence). V was pared by 7 bases and J by 10 bases, with 26 bases between.

The chain has TRBV7-2 and TRBJ2-3; TRBD2 aligns across 12 bases. CDR1 SGHTA and CDR2 FQGNSA come from the germline V gene. This CDR3 contains 16 residues. Unmatched junction bases numbered 2, after V lost 1 base and J lost 3 bases. CDR3 DNA: TGTGCCAGCAGCTTAGTCCTAGCGGGGGGGACAGATACGCAGTATTTT. It encodes CASSLVLAGGTDTQYF. The complete variable domain, with remaining parts taken from reference TRBV7-2 and TRBJ2-3, reads GAGVSQSPSNKVTEKGKDVELRCDPISGHTALYWYRQSLGQGLEFLIYFQGNSAPDKSGLPSDRFSAERTGGSVSTLTIQRTQQEDSAVYLCASSLVLAGGTDTQYFGPGTRLTVL.

This chain links TRBV4-3 with TRBJ2-1, with 9 bases identical to TRBD2. V lost 1 base to trimming and J lost 9 bases; unmatched junction nucleotides: 16. This CDR3 spans 18 amino acids. CDR1 is LGHNA, CDR2 YSLEER, per germline. CDR3 residues: CASSQGMLAGGGTGEQFF. The CDR3 coding sequence is TGCGCCAGCAGCCAAGGAATGTTGGCGGGAGGGGGGACTGGTGAGCAGTTCTTC.

This clone has just one count. The chain carries TRBV4-2 and TRBJ2-3, with D possibly TRBD2 on 6 matching bases. Trimming stripped 7 bases from V and 2 bases from J, with 10 bases between. The CDR3 extends over 13 amino acids. CDR1 is LGHNA and CDR2 is YNFKEQ in the germline V gene. The CDR3 is CASNPGDTDTQYF. CDR3 nucleotide sequence: TGTGCCAGCAATCCGGGGGACACAGATACGCAGTATTTT.

The chain uses TRBV10-3 and TRBJ1-2, with 11 positions matching TRBD1. V gave up 8 bases and J gave up 4 bases; unmatched junction bases: 3. Germline CDR1 ENHRY, CDR2 SYGVKD. The CDR3 is made up of 13 amino acids. The CDR3 sequence: CAISGTGGYGYTF. The DNA for the CDR3 is TGTGCCATCTCCGGGACAGGGGGCTATGGCTACACCTTC.

The J gene is TRBJ2-1, the V gene TRBV4-1; TRBD1 agrees at 9 bases. Trimming at V came to 0 bases and at J to 7 bases, leaving 4 bases not matched to a gene. The CDR3 totals 15 residues. CDR1 is MGHRA, CDR2 YSYEKL, per germline. The CDR3 DNA reads TGCGCCAGCAGCCAAGAGGGGACAGGGAGGAATGAGCAGTTCTTC. Protein sequence: CASSQEGTGRNEQFF.

The V and J genes are TRBV4-3 and TRBJ2-7; TRBD2 aligns across 8 bases. The CDR3 totals 13 residues. The trim removed 2 bases at V and 6 bases at J, leaving 3 bases unmatched. Germline V gene data show CDR1 as LGHNA and CDR2 as YSLEER. The chain's CDR3 is CASSQPGLGEQYF. CDR3 in DNA: TGCGCCAGCAGCCAACCGGGACTAGGCGAGCAGTACTTC.

This chain links TRBV6-5 with TRBJ2-5; 11 nucleotides align to TRBD1. V was clipped by 0 bases and J by 5 bases; unmatched bases: 2. This CDR3 is 15 amino acids long. In germline, CDR1 is MNHEY, CDR2 SVGAGI. Written as DNA, the CDR3 is TGTGCCAGCAGTTACTCCGGACAGGGGGCTGAGACCCAGTACTTC. Its protein product is CASSYSGQGAETQYF.

This sequence joins TRBV30 and TRBJ2-3, with 9 bases aligning to TRBD2. Germline assignment: CDR1 GTSNPN and CDR2 SVGIG (reference sequence). This CDR3 is built from 19 residues. Trimming took 0 bases from V and 1 from J; bases not matched to a gene: 14. The CDR3 nucleotides are TGTGCCTGGAGTGTACGGTCTAGCGGGAACGTATTAGGCACAGATACGCAGTATTTT. Encoded protein: CAWSVRSSGNVLGTDTQYF.

DNA for the CDR3: TGTGCCAGCAGCTTCGGGTGGGAGGGCCGTAATGAGCAGTTCTTC. As protein: CASSFGWEGRNEQFF. The chain carries TRBV7-9 and TRBJ2-1; 7 bases line up with TRBD2. Germline assignment: CDR1 SEHNR and CDR2 FQNEAQ (reference sequence). Trimming at V came to 3 bases and at J to 7 bases, leaving 9 bases not matched to a gene. This CDR3 contains 15 residues. Based on the CDR3 plus reference TRBV7-9 and TRBJ2-1, the full variable domain is DTGVSQNPRHKITKRGQNVTFRCDPISEHNRLYWYRQTLGQGPEFLTYFQNEAQLEKSRLLSDRFSAERPKGSFSTLEIQRTEQGDSAMYLCASSFGWEGRNEQFFGPGTRLTVL.

The J gene is TRBJ2-1, the V gene TRBV6-4, with 7 bases identical to TRBD2. Germline CDR1 and CDR2: MRHNA and SNTAGT. The J segment lost 8 bases and the V segment lost 5 bases, leaving 15 bases of the junction unmatched. The CDR3 covers 16 residues. The CDR3 region is CASSLRGYAGVDEQFF. As DNA, the CDR3 is TGTGCCAGCAGTCTCCGAGGCTACGCGGGGGTGGATGAGCAGTTCTTC.

The rearrangement links TRBV27 to TRBJ1-6; D remains ambiguous. Germline CDR1 reads MNHEY; CDR2 reads SMNVEV (reference sequence). This CDR3 is built from 14 residues. Trimming stripped 7 bases from V and 3 bases from J, with 10 bases between. The CDR3 loop reads CASTPNGYNSPLHF. CDR3 in DNA: TGTGCCAGCACCCCAAACGGCTATAATTCACCCCTCCACTTT.

This chain links TRBV6-6 with TRBJ2-7, with 8 positions matching TRBD1. V gave up 5 bases and J gave up 2 bases; unmatched junction bases: 2. CDR3 size: 13 residues. Germline CDR1 reads MNHNY; CDR2 reads SVGAGI (reference sequence). CDR3 amino acids: CASSRQGTYEQYV. Here the CDR3 DNA reads TGTGCCAGCAGTCGACAGGGGACCTACGAGCAGTACGTC.

The chain recombines TRBV28 with TRBJ1-2, with 7 bases that match TRBD1. V lost 10 bases and J lost 2; bases outside the gene matches: 7. Germline V gives CDR1 MDHEN, CDR2 SYDVKM. This CDR3 is built from 13 residues. CDR3: CATMGQKNYGYTF. In DNA form, the CDR3 reads TGTGCCACCATGGGACAGAAGAACTATGGCTACACCTTC.

The V gene is TRBV2, the J gene TRBJ1-4, with D perhaps TRBD1 (5 bases). Germline V gives CDR1 SNHLY, CDR2 FYNNEI. The CDR3 is 15 amino acids. Deletions cut 6 bases from V and 7 bases from J, with 18 bases between. CDR3 DNA: TGTGCCAGCAGGGATGCAGGGTTTGGCGTTGAAAAACTGTTTTTT. Translation gives CASRDAGFGVEKLFF.

V usage is TRBV9 and J usage is TRBJ2-7; D is possibly TRBD1 (5 bases). The germline V gene encodes CDR1 SGDLS and CDR2 YYNGEE. V lost 2 bases and J 2 bases, leaving 11 bases between the germline ends. This CDR3 region has 14 residues. CDR3 DNA: TGTGCCAGCAGCGTCCTGGACACCGCCTACGAGCAGTACTTC. Its protein product is CASSVLDTAYEQYF.

V gene TRBV7-2 combines with J gene TRBJ1-5; a weak D match, TRBD1 (5 bases). Per germline, CDR1 SGHTA and CDR2 FQGNSA. This CDR3 spans 16 amino acids. V was cut by 4 bases and J by 0 bases, with 13 bases left in between. CDR3 amino acids: CASSSSGVYSNQPQHF. The CDR3 DNA sequence: TGTGCCAGCAGCTCCTCGGGGGTATATAGCAATCAGCCCCAGCATTTT.

This clone was detected once. The chain carries TRBV30 and TRBJ2-7; 9 bases are shared with TRBD1. CDR1 and CDR2 (germline): GTSNPN, SVGIG (reference sequence). This CDR3 spans 18 amino acids. The junction had 13 bases not matched to a gene; V was cut back by 0 bases and J by 1 base. The CDR3: CAWSVRRLRDRASYEQYF. CDR3 nucleotides: TGTGCCTGGAGTGTACGCCGCCTTCGGGACAGGGCATCCTACGAGCAGTACTTC.

This sequence joins TRBV3-1 (or the pseudogene TRBV3-2) and TRBJ1-2; 8 bases are a match to TRBD1. The CDR3 is made up of 17 amino acids. Germline V CDR1 and CDR2: LGHDT, YNNKEL (reference sequence). J was trimmed by 3 bases and V by 5 bases; bases with no gene match: 14. The CDR3 protein is CASSSTRTGGRDYGYTF. In DNA form, the CDR3 reads TGTGCCAGCAGCTCCACTCGAACAGGGGGACGGGACTATGGCTACACCTTC.

This clone came up a few times. The V call is TRBV9, the J call TRBJ1-1; 8 bases are a match to TRBD1. The CDR3 has 15 amino acids. V gave up 5 bases and J gave up 1 base; unmatched junction bases: 7. The germline V gene has CDR1 SGDLS and CDR2 YYNGEE. The CDR3 DNA sequence: TGTGCCAGCAGAGGTCCCGGGACAGGGAACACTGAAGCTTTCTTT. Protein: CASRGPGTGNTEAFF.